The T cell receptor beta chain under discussion was sequenced for a study of T cell responses to AZD1222 COVID-19 vaccine. General study points: Spike-wide vaccine-associated CD4 TCRs dominated at 160-218 and 743-854. Increased Spike-specific TCR breadth and depth were observed after two AZD1222 doses. Baseline seropositivity characterized only six or seven AZD1222 recipients.

The CDR3 is 14 residues long. The germline CDR1 and CDR2 sequences are GTSNPN and SVGIG (reference sequence). V lost 6 bases and J lost 2; bases outside the gene matches: 7. Generated by immunoSEQ multiplex PCR, the TCRdb table keeps only in-frame clones and is missing some. Here the sample spans 160,000 or so clones, 90% to 95% being singletons. Comments on this clone: Its antigen is undetermined.

The receptor was derived from an adult who received the AZD1222 COVID-19 vaccine. The specimen comprised peripheral blood, sampled 28 days after the second AZD1222 dose. The chain couples TRBV30 to TRBJ2-1; TRBD2 agrees at 7 bases. This CDR3 reads CACQRDYPYNEQFF. Written as DNA, the CDR3 is TGTGCCTGCCAGCGGGACTACCCCTACAATGAGCAGTTCTTC.